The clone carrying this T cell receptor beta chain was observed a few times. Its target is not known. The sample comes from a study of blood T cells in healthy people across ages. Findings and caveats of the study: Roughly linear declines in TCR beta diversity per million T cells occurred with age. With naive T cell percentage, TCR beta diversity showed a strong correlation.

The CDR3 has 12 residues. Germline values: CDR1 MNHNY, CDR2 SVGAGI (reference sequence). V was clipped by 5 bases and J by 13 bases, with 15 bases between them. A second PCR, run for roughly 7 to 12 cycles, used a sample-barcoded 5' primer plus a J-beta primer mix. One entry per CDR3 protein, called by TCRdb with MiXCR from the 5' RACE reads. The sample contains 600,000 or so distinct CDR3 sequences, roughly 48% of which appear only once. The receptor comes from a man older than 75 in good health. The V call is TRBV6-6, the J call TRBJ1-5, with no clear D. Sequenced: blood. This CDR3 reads CASSREPEPQHF. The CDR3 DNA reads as TGTGCCAGCAGTCGCGAACCCGAACCACAGCATTTT.